The next 5 T cell receptor beta chains were all read from a single sample in a study of cytomegalovirus exposure and HLA in healthy donors. The study ran its PCR with 60 Vbeta and 13 Jbeta primers. This table comes from immunoSEQ multiplex PCR, and its TCRdb copy is limited to in-frame clones, with some not included. The repertoire holds about 200,000 clones, with 82% as singletons. The sample consisted of PBMCs. The receptors were gathered from a man aged 40-55 years in good health and CMV-seropositive.

This CDR3 reads CASSPGQGAISTEAFF. For the CDR3, the DNA is TGCGCCAGCAGCCCGGGACAGGGGGCGATTAGCACTGAAGCTTTCTTT. The V gene is TRBV4-1, the J gene TRBJ1-1; TRBD1 aligns across 12 bases. The CDR3 extends over 16 amino acids. The V gene's germline CDR1 is MGHRA and CDR2 YSYEKL. The junction had 7 bases not matched to a gene; V was cut back by 4 bases and J by 4 bases.

This chain joins TRBV6-6 and TRBJ2-2, with TRBD2 matching 10 bases. Losses at the gene ends were 5 bases for V and 5 bases for J; bases not matched to a gene: 5. The germline V gene has CDR1 MNHNY and CDR2 SVGAGI (reference sequence). The CDR3 totals 15 residues. CDR3 region: CASSSGRAITGELFF. For the CDR3, the DNA is TGTGCCAGCAGTAGCGGGAGGGCCATAACCGGGGAGCTGTTTTTT.

The genes are TRBV5-6 and TRBJ2-5; 7 nucleotides align to TRBD1. The trim removed 2 bases at V and 5 bases at J, leaving 6 bases unmatched. This CDR3 region has 14 residues. Germline values: CDR1 SGHDT, CDR2 YYEEEE. The CDR3 sequence is CASSFIQGVETQYF. CDR3 DNA sequence: TGTGCCAGCAGCTTTATCCAGGGGGTTGAGACCCAGTACTTC.

This sequence joins TRBV30 and TRBJ2-5; perhaps TRBD2 as D (6 bases). The J call may be incorrect, as the DNA end agrees better with TRBJ2-7. The CDR3 is 15 residues long. CDR1 GTSNPN and CDR2 SVGIG come from the germline V gene (reference sequence). The DNA of the CDR3 is TGTGCCTGGAGTGTACGCGGGAAGTGGCCCTACGAGCAGTACTTC. The encoded protein is CAWSVRGKWPYEQYF.

This chain uses TRBV14 with TRBJ1-1; tentatively, D is TRBD1 (6 bases). V was clipped by 6 bases and J by 3 bases, with 11 bases between them. Germline V CDR1 and CDR2: SGHDN, FVKESK. The CDR3 contains 13 residues. The chain's CDR3 is CASSADSYTEAFF. The CDR3 region has the DNA TGTGCCAGCAGTGCGGACAGCTACACTGAAGCTTTCTTT.